This entry lists 3 T cell receptor beta chains sequenced from one sample in a study of shared clonotypes between healthy human individuals. The table came from immunoSEQ multiplex PCR; TCRdb's copy has only in-frame clones and leaves some out. This sample yields 2 million to 3 million clones, of which more than 90% are seen a single time; under 0.15% belongs to the top ten. Input material: naive CD4+ T cells sorted from blood. Subset specified: CD45RA+ positively selected. These receptors were collected from a man younger than 35 in good health.

This chain joins TRBV4-3 and TRBJ2-5, with 7 bases lining up with TRBD2. This CDR3 has 16 residues. The germline gives CDR1 LGHNA, CDR2 YSLEER. V shed 0 bases and J 0 bases; nucleotides not matched to a gene: 4. The CDR3 coding sequence is TGCGCCAGCAGCCAAGATGCCAGCGGGAACCAAGAGACCCAGTACTTC. Encoded protein: CASSQDASGNQETQYF.

This clone showed up just a few times. The V call is TRBV6-5, the J call TRBJ2-1; no reliable D call. The length of the CDR3 is 13 residues. Germline values: CDR1 MNHEY, CDR2 SVGAGI. V was clipped by 6 bases and J by 15 bases, with 21 bases between them. The CDR3 spells CASSPLGTQPSFF. For the CDR3, the DNA is TGTGCCAGCAGCCCCCTAGGAACACAACCCTCGTTCTTC.

V and J are TRBV29-1 and TRBJ2-3, with D perhaps matching TRBD2 (7 bases). The V and J ends lost 4 bases and 2 bases respectively, with 19 bases between them. Germline V gene data show CDR1 as SQVTM and CDR2 as ANQGSEA. The CDR3 sequence is 16 residues long. CDR3 sequence (DNA): TGCAGCGTTGCTGGTGGGGCGGGGGCGCACACAGATACGCAGTATTTT. It encodes CSVAGGAGAHTDTQYF.